The TCR beta chain described here comes from a study of blood T cell repertoires in COVID-19 (dated by TCRdb to the early 2020s). Some background on the complete study: Samples from collaborators originated in the United States, Italy and Spain and spanned both the acute and convalescent phases of COVID-19. A freely available public database, intended as a resource for researchers studying the immune response to SARS-CoV-2, is where the repertoires were released. The sample metadata nearly always contained a de-identified subject ID, COVID-19 status, age in years and sex. The material from the prospective study consisted of cDNA or gDNA derived from T cells, B-cell-depleted T cells, or PBMCs. Subjects who had been exposed to COVID-19, were actively infected with it, or had recovered from it provided the deeply sampled blood TCRbeta repertoires that made up the dataset. The samples were drawn from two sources: the first 160 participants of the ongoing ImmuneRACE study, and about 1,300 subjects contributed by 6 global collaborators. HLA class I and class II types, where available, came from metadata supplied by the sample provider rather than from assay-based typing. Study-wide conclusions, independent of this receptor: Clinical and demographic metadata were provided uncurated, with the amount varying by source and participant.

Each collaborating institution followed its own protocols to collect whole blood in K2EDTA tubes. For TCRbeta analysis, collaborators shipped samples in one of three forms: frozen whole blood, isolated PBMCs, or DNA extracted from either of those sample types. TCRbeta CDR3 regions were amplified from genomic DNA using the immunoSEQ Assay, a bias-controlled multiplex PCR. Concerning the study's data processing: Within the assay, amplification of reference gene primers was used to estimate how many nucleated cells each sample contained. To quantify the absolute abundance of each unique TCRbeta CDR3 rearrangement, sequence reads were collapsed and filtered. For each sample, productive Simpson clonality was calculated as the square root of Simpson's diversity index over productive rearrangements. Held by TCRdb, this immuneACCESS table contains in-frame sequences only and omits some clones. Under half of the omission traces to an unresolved V gene where checked; the cause of the rest is unknown. The DNA gave D and trimming, while V, J and clone size come from that table. Here the sample has some 150,000 clones; about 84% occur a single time. Approximately 5% of the sample is in the top ten clones.

A note on this clone: Its binding antigen is unknown. No base qualities exist here, and no much larger clone lies one base off it.

The TCR comes from a woman in her forties or fifties with acute or convalescent COVID-19. Sequencing used peripheral blood.

CDR3 reads: CASSQGAGGDISFYGYTF. The nucleotide sequence reads TGCGCCAGCAGCCAGGGGGCAGGGGGCGACATAAGTTTCTATGGCTACACCTTC. The chain uses TRBV4-3 and TRBJ1-2, with 8 middle bases fitting TRBD1. CDR1 and CDR2 are read off the germline V gene as LGHNA and YSLEER. For this chain, trimming is 3 bases at the V end and 4 bases at the J end, and the number of junction bases without a gene match is 16. The CDR3 starts with the cysteine, ends with the phenylalanine, and has 18 residues. This entry keeps only the CDR3 DNA: 54 bases, framed from base 1.